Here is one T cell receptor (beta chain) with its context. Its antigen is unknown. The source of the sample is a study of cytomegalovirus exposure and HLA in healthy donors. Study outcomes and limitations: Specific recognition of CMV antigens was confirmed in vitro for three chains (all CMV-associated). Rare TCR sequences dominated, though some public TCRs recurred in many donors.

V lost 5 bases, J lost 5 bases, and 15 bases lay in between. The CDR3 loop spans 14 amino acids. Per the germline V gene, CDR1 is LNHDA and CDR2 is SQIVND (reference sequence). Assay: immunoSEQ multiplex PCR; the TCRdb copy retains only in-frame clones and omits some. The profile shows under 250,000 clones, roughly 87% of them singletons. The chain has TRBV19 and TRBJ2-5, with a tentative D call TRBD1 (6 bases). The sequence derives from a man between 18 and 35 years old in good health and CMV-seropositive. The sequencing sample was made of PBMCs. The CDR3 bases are TGTGCCAGTAGTGGCTTGGACAGCTCCGAGACCCAGTACTTC. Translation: CASSGLDSSETQYF.